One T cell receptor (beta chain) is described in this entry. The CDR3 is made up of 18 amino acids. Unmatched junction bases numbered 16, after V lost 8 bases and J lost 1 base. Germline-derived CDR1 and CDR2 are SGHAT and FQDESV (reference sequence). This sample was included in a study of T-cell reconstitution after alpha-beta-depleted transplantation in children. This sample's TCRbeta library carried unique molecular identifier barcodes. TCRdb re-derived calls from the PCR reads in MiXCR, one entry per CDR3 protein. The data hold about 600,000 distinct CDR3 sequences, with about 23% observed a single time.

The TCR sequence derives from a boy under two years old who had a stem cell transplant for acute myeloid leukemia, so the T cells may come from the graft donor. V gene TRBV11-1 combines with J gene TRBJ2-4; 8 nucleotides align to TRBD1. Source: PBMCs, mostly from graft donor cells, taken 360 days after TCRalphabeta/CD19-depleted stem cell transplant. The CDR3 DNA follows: TGTGCCAGCGATATTCATTTACCTGGGGACAGGGCCAAAAACATTCAGTACTTC. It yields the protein CASDIHLPGDRAKNIQYF.